A single sample gave rise to the 27 T cell receptor beta chains below, sequenced in a study of cytomegalovirus exposure and HLA in healthy donors. The PCR made use of 60 Vbeta and 13 Jbeta primers. The protocol was immunoSEQ multiplex PCR, while the TCRdb copy is restricted to in-frame clones and leaves out a portion. The sample holds 160,000 or so clones, almost 85% seen once. Sequenced: PBMCs. The source is a woman in her forties or fifties in good health and CMV-seronegative.

The rearrangement joins TRBV5-8 to TRBJ2-7, with unresolved D. The CDR3 has 11 amino acids. V dropped 5 bases and J dropped 6 bases, with 9 bases sitting between them. Germline CDR1 SGHTS, CDR2 YDEGEE. CDR3 coding DNA: TGTGCCAGCAGTACAATTTTCGAGCAGTACTTC. Amino acids: CASSTIFEQYF.

This clone has only one observation. This sequence joins TRBV7-9 and TRBJ2-5; D might be TRBD2 (5 bases). CDR1 SEHNR and CDR2 FQNEAQ come from the germline V gene (reference sequence). The V end was cut by 2 bases, the J end by 3 bases, with 22 bases between. The CDR3 is 18 residues long. DNA for the CDR3: TGTGCCAGCAGCTTACTTCCGGGGAAGGGATTAAGGAAAGAGACCCAGTACTTC. Encoded protein: CASSLLPGKGLRKETQYF.

The rearrangement joins TRBV10-3 to TRBJ2-7, with TRBD1 matching over 7 bases. After removal of 10 bases from V and 7 bases from J, the junction contained 13 bases not matched to a gene. CDR3 length equals 13 residues. Per the germline V gene, CDR1 is ENHRY and CDR2 is SYGVKD. CDR3 sequence (DNA): TGTGCCACAACTCGCGACAGGGCTTCTGAGCAGTACTTC. Encoded protein: CATTRDRASEQYF.

V gene TRBV5-1 combines with J gene TRBJ2-7; 10 nucleotides agree with TRBD2. The CDR3 sequence is 16 residues long. Germline V CDR1 and CDR2: SGHRS, YFSETQ. Trimming at V came to 6 bases and at J to 4 bases, leaving 13 bases not matched to a gene. The CDR3 coding sequence is TGCGCCAGCACCCCCTCGACTAGCGGGTTCTCTTACGAGCAGTACTTC. This gives the protein CASTPSTSGFSYEQYF.

The genes are TRBV28 and TRBJ2-5; a possible D gene is TRBD1 (8 bases). Germline CDR1 reads MDHEN; CDR2 reads SYDVKM. The CDR3 has 15 amino acids. V was pared by 5 bases and J by 4 bases, with 17 bases between. CDR3 amino acids: CASSHRGGSRETQYF. In DNA, the CDR3 is TGTGCCAGCAGTCACAGGGGGGGATCACGAGAGACCCAGTACTTC. Variable domain in full (rest from reference TRBV28 and TRBJ2-5): DVKVTQSSRYLVKRTGEKVFLECVQDMDHENMFWYRQDPGLGLRLIYFSYDVKMKEKGDIPEGYSVSREKKERFSLILESASTNQTSMYLCASSHRGGSRETQYFGPGTRLLVL.

The chain carries TRBV27 and TRBJ2-7; 8 bases map to TRBD1. CDR3 length: 13 residues. Germline CDR1 is MNHEY and CDR2 is SMNVEV (reference sequence). V lost 9 bases and J lost 7; bases outside the gene matches: 11. Here the CDR3 DNA reads TGTGCCAGTCGGTGGACAGGGACTGGTGAGCAGTACTTC. It is translated as CASRWTGTGEQYF.

The rearrangement links TRBV10-1 to TRBJ2-3; D unclear. V was cut by 3 bases and J by 2 bases, with 9 bases left in between. The germline gives CDR1 WNHNN, CDR2 SYGVQD (reference sequence). This CDR3 region has 14 residues. The CDR3 loop reads CASSDSGITDTQYF. DNA for the CDR3: TGCGCCAGCAGTGATTCGGGTATCACAGATACGCAGTATTTT.

V usage is TRBV4-3 and J usage is TRBJ1-1; D remains ambiguous. Trimming took off 0 bases at V and 6 bases at J, with 8 bases between the two ends. This CDR3 comprises 13 residues. Germline V gene sequence: CDR1 LGHNA, CDR2 YSLEER. CDR3 residues: CASSQDAVAEAFF. Written as DNA, the CDR3 is TGCGCCAGCAGCCAAGACGCGGTGGCTGAAGCTTTCTTT.

J is TRBJ1-3 and V is TRBV6-5, with D unresolved. The CDR3 covers 12 residues. The V and J ends lost 4 bases and 8 bases respectively, with 9 bases between them. Germline values: CDR1 MNHEY, CDR2 SVGAGI. For the CDR3, the DNA is TGTGCCAGCAGTTCTCCGGGATACACCATATATTTT. Translation gives CASSSPGYTIYF.

The chain carries TRBV7-9 and TRBJ2-1; 9 bases are shared with TRBD1. The CDR3 has 15 amino acids. Germline loops: CDR1 SEHNR, CDR2 FQNEAQ (reference sequence). The V gene end was trimmed by 1 base and the J gene end by 8 bases; junction bases not matched to a gene: 6. CDR3 in amino acids: CASSLVDRGFDEQFF. CDR3 nucleotides: TGTGCCAGCAGCTTAGTGGACAGGGGATTCGATGAGCAGTTCTTC.

The rearrangement uses TRBV28 and TRBJ2-7, with D tentatively TRBD1 (6 bases). The V end lost 5 bases, the J end lost 1 base, and 15 bases lay between the germline ends. Germline V lookup: CDR1 MDHEN, CDR2 SYDVKM. This CDR3 is 15 amino acids long. This chain's CDR3 is CASSPQQGWSYEQYF. CDR3 bases: TGTGCCAGCAGTCCACAACAGGGTTGGTCCTACGAGCAGTACTTC.

This clone was detected once. The CDR3 region has the DNA TGTGCCAGCAGTTTGGACACGAACACTGAAGCTTTCTTT. Amino acids: CASSLDTNTEAFF. The chain employs TRBV28 and TRBJ1-1; a weak D match, TRBD1 (5 bases). Trimming cost V 3 bases and J 1 base, with 6 bases left between them. The CDR3 extends over 13 amino acids. Germline CDR1 MDHEN, CDR2 SYDVKM. The variable domain in full, with the rest retrieved from reference TRBV28 and TRBJ1-1, is DVKVTQSSRYLVKRTGEKVFLECVQDMDHENMFWYRQDPGLGLRLIYFSYDVKMKEKGDIPEGYSVSREKKERFSLILESASTNQTSMYLCASSLDTNTEAFFGQGTRLTVV.

This clone was observed once. This chain connects TRBV7-2 to TRBJ1-5; 9 bases match TRBD1. Germline V lookup: CDR1 SGHTA, CDR2 FQGNSA. This CDR3 contains 13 residues. Trimming cost V 8 bases and J 4 bases; bases outside gene matches: 3. Written as DNA, the CDR3 is TGTGCCAGCGGGACAGGGAATAATCAGCCCCAGCATTTT. Translation: CASGTGNNQPQHF.

This CDR3 reads CASSPRSRDFGNTIYF. CDR3 in DNA: TGTGCCAGCAGCCCGCGTAGCAGGGACTTTGGAAACACCATATATTTT. The chain links TRBV11-2 to TRBJ1-3; the D gene is possibly TRBD1 (5 bases). The CDR3 totals 16 residues. CDR1 and CDR2 from the germline V gene are SGHAT and FQNNGV. V lost 5 bases, J lost 3 bases, and 17 bases lay in between.

The V call is TRBV11-2, the J call TRBJ2-3, with TRBD2 matching over 10 bases. The V and J ends lost 5 bases and 7 bases, in that order; junction bases with no gene match: 9. The CDR3 is made up of 15 amino acids. Germline CDR1 reads SGHAT; CDR2 reads FQNNGV. CDR3 bases: TGTGCCAGCAGCCCCGGGCTAGCGGGAGAATATACGCAGTATTTT. Its protein product is CASSPGLAGEYTQYF.

On this clone: A junction boundary mismatches the germline segment, possibly from a read error. The J gene is TRBJ2-7, the V gene TRBV6-1; possibly TRBD1 for D (6 bases). The CDR3 spans 11 residues. The germline V gene encodes CDR1 MNHNS and CDR2 SASEGT. The CDR3 sequence: CASSGTGKAHF. Here the CDR3 DNA reads TGTGCCAGCAGTGGAACAGGGAAGGCGCACTTC.

The genes are TRBV12-5 and TRBJ2-3; D call uncertain. Germline-derived CDR1 and CDR2 are LGHNT and FRNRAP. The CDR3 is 13 amino acids. V lost 8 bases, J lost 0 bases, and 9 bases lay in between. For the CDR3, the DNA is TGTGCTAGTCAGATCGCTAGCACAGATACGCAGTATTTT. Encoded protein: CASQIASTDTQYF.

The V gene is TRBV18, the J gene TRBJ1-1; D remains ambiguous. V was pared by 3 bases and J by 4 bases, with 9 bases between. Germline CDR1 reads KGHSH; CDR2 reads LQKENI. The CDR3 extends over 13 amino acids. The CDR3 DNA sequence: TGTGCCAGCTCACCTGCGGGTCGCACTGAAGCTTTCTTT. Its protein is CASSPAGRTEAFF.

This clone appeared a few times. Written as DNA, the CDR3 is TGTGCCAGCAGCACCCCGACAGGGGACTCCCATGGCTACACCTTC. Its protein product is CASSTPTGDSHGYTF. This chain links TRBV28 with TRBJ1-2; 8 positions agree with TRBD1. The CDR3 totals 15 residues. J lost 6 bases, V lost 6 bases, and 12 bases had no gene match. Germline V gene sequence: CDR1 MDHEN, CDR2 SYDVKM.

The chain joins TRBV5-4 to TRBJ2-7; D is ambiguous. The germline CDR1 and CDR2 sequences are SGHNT and YYREEE (reference sequence). The CDR3 sequence is 13 residues long. Trimming left V 8 bases short and J 2 bases short, with 14 bases between. DNA for the CDR3: TGTGCCAGTCGCAAAGAGGAACCCTACGAGCAGTACTTC. It specifies CASRKEEPYEQYF.

As concerns this clone: An end of the junction does not agree with germline; a read error may underlie this. The chain carries TRBV7-9 and TRBJ2-7, with a possible D match to TRBD2 (6 bases). Germline loops: CDR1 SEHNR, CDR2 FQNEAQ (reference sequence). The CDR3 length is 16 residues. Here the CDR3 reads CSSSKYLGGDSYEQYF. The CDR3 DNA follows: TGTTCCAGCAGCAAATATCTTGGCGGGGACTCCTACGAGCAGTACTTC.

The rearrangement links TRBV15 to TRBJ2-7, with TRBD2 matching over 9 bases. CDR3 length: 16 amino acids. V dropped 0 bases and J dropped 7; count of bases not matched to a gene: 10. CDR1 and CDR2 (germline): LNHNV, YYDKDF (reference sequence). CDR3: CATSRDRGLAGSEQYF. Written as DNA, the CDR3 is TGTGCCACCAGCAGAGATCGGGGACTAGCCGGCAGTGAGCAGTACTTC.

This chain links TRBV18 with TRBJ2-7; 8 bases are a match to TRBD1. The length of the CDR3 is 15 residues. Losses at the gene ends were 1 base for V and 2 bases for J; bases not matched to a gene: 4. CDR1 KGHSH and CDR2 LQKENI come from the germline V gene. The CDR3 sequence is CASSPLTGVAYEQYF. The CDR3 DNA reads TGTGCCAGCTCACCACTGACAGGGGTTGCCTACGAGCAGTACTTC. The complete variable domain, with remaining parts taken from reference TRBV18 and TRBJ2-7, reads NAGVMQNPRHLVRRRGQEARLRCSPMKGHSHVYWYRQLPEEGLKFMVYLQKENIIDESGMPKERFSAEFPKEGPSILRIQQVVRGDSAAYFCASSPLTGVAYEQYFGPGTRLTVT.

CDR3: CASSFSVGRGSHNEQFF. The CDR3 nucleotides read TGCGCCAGCAGCTTTAGCGTCGGCAGGGGGTCCCACAATGAGCAGTTCTTC. The chain has TRBV5-1 and TRBJ2-1, with 7 bases matching TRBD1. Trimming cost V 2 bases and J 5 bases; bases outside gene matches: 13. The V gene's germline CDR1 is SGHRS and CDR2 YFSETQ. This CDR3 spans 17 amino acids.

This chain links TRBV12-1 with TRBJ2-6; the table calls TRBD1, which could not be checked here. TRBV12-1 is tagged as a pseudogene. The CDR3 consists of 19 residues. DNA of the CDR3: TGTGCCAGCAGCCCCCGGGACAGTCTCGCCCCACTTGGGGCCAACGTCCTGACTTTC. Translation: CASSPRDSLAPLGANVLTF.

The gene calls are TRBV5-4 and TRBJ2-2, with D tentatively TRBD1 (5 bases). The CDR3 sequence is 14 residues long. Trimming shortened V by 1 base and J by 7 bases, and 11 bases separated the two germline ends. Germline CDR1 SGHNT, CDR2 YYREEE (reference sequence). Here the CDR3 DNA reads TGTGCCAGCAGCTTGACCAGGGCGAACGGGGAGCTGTTTTTT. Its translation: CASSLTRANGELFF.

This chain joins TRBV6-1 and TRBJ1-2; no reliable D call. V was cut by 0 bases and J by 4 bases, with 6 bases left in between. Looked up from germline, CDR1 is MNHNS and CDR2 is SASEGT. The CDR3 runs 13 residues. CDR3 protein: CASSEAISYGYTF. In nucleotides, the CDR3 is TGTGCCAGCAGTGAAGCCATTTCCTATGGCTACACCTTC.